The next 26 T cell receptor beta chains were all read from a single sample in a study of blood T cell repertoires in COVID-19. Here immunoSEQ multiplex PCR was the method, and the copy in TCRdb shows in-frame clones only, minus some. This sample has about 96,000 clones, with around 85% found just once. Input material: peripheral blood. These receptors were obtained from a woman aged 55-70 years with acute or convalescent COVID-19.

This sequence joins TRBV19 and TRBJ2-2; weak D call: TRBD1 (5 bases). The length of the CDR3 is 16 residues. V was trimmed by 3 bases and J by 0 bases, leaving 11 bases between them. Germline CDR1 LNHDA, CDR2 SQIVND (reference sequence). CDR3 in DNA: TGTGCCAGTAGTATCACAGGACCTACGAACACCGGGGAGCTGTTTTTT. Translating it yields CASSITGPTNTGELFF.

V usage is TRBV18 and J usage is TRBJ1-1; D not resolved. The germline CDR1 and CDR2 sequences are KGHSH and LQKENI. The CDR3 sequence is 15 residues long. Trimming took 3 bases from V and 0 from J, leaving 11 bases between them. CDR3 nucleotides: TGTGCCAGCTCACCGGTTGGAGAAATGAACACTGAAGCTTTCTTT. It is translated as CASSPVGEMNTEAFF. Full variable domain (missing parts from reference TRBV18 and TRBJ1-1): NAGVMQNPRHLVRRRGQEARLRCSPMKGHSHVYWYRQLPEEGLKFMVYLQKENIIDESGMPKERFSAEFPKEGPSILRIQQVVRGDSAAYFCASSPVGEMNTEAFFGQGTRLTVV.

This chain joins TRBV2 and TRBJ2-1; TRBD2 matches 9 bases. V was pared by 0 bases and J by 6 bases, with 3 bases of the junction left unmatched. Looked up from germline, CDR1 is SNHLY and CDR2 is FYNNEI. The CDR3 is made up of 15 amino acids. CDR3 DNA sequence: TGTGCCAGCAGTGAAGCGGGACTAGCTGGCAATGAGCAGTTCTTC. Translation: CASSEAGLAGNEQFF.

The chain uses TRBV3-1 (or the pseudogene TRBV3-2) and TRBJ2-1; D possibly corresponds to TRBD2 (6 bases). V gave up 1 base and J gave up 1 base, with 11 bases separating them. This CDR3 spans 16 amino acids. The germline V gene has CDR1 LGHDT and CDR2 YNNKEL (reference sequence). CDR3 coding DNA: TGTGCCAGCAGCCAAGTGGAGGGGAGGTCCTACAATGAGCAGTTCTTC. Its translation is CASSQVEGRSYNEQFF.

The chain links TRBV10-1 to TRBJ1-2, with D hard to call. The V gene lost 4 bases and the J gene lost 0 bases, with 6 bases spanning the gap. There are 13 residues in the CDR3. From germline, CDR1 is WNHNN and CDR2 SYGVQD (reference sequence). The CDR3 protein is CASSGAANYGYTF. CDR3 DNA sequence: TGCGCCAGCAGTGGTGCAGCTAACTATGGCTACACCTTC.

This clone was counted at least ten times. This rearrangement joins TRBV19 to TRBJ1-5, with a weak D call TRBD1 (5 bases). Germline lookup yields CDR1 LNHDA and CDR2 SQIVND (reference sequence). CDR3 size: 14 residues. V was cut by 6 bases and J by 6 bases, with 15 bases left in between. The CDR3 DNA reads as TGTGCCAGTAGCACTCAGGGTGAAGGTCAGCCCCAGCATTTT. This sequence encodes CASSTQGEGQPQHF. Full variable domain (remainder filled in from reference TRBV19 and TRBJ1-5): DGGITQSPKYLFRKEGQNVTLSCEQNLNHDAMYWYRQDPGQGLRLIYYSQIVNDFQKGDIAEGYSVSREKKESFPLTVTSAQKNPTAFYLCASSTQGEGQPQHFGDGTRLSIL.

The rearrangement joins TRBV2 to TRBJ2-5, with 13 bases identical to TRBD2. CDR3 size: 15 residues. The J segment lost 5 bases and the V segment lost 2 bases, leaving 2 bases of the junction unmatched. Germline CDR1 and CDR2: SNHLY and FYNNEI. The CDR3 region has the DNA TGTGCCAGCAGTGAATTGGGACTAGCGGGGGAGACCCAGTACTTC. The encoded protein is CASSELGLAGETQYF.

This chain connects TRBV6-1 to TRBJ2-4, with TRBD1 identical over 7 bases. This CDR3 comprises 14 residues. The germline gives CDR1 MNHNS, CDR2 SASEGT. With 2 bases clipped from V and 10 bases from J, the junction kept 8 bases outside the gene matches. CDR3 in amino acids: CASSERWDRKIQYF. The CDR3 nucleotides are TGTGCCAGCAGTGAACGTTGGGACAGAAAGATTCAGTACTTC.

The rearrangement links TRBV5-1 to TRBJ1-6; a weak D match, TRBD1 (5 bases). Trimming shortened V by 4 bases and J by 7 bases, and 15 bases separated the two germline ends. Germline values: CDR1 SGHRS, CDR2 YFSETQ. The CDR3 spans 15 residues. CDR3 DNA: TGCGCCAGCAGCGAGGGGAGCGGGGAGAATTCACCCCTCCACTTT. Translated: CASSEGSGENSPLHF.

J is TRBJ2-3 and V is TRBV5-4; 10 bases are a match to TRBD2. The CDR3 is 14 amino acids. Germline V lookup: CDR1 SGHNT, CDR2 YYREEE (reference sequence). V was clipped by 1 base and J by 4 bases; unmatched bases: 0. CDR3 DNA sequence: TGTGCCAGCAGCTTGACTAGCGGGGCAGATACGCAGTATTTT. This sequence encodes CASSLTSGADTQYF.

In nucleotides, the CDR3 is TGTGCCAGCAAGGGCGGGGGACAGGGTATGTACGAGCAGTACTTC. Translated: CASKGGGQGMYEQYF. The chain employs TRBV6-5 and TRBJ2-7; 9 nucleotides agree with TRBD1. V lost 7 bases and J lost 4; bases outside the gene matches: 11. Germline CDR1 MNHEY, CDR2 SVGAGI. The CDR3 loop spans 15 amino acids.

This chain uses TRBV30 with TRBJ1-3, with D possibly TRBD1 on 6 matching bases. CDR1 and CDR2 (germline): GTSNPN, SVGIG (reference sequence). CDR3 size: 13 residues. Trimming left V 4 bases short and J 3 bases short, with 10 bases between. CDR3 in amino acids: CAWILGGGNTIYF. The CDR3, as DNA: TGTGCCTGGATCCTAGGGGGTGGAAACACCATATATTTT.

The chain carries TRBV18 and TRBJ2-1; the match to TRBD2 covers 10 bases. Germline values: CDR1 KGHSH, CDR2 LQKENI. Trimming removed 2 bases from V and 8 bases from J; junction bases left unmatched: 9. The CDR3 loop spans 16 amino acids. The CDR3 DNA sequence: TGTGCCAGCTCACCATGGAGCGGGGGGGCCTCCGATGAGCAGTTCTTC. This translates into CASSPWSGGASDEQFF.

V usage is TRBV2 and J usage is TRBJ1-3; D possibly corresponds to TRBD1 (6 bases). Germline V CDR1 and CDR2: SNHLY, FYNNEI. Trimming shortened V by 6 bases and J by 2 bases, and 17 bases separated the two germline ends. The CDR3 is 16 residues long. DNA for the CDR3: TGTGCCAGCAGGGCGATGACAGGAGGAACTGGAAACACCATATATTTT. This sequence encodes CASRAMTGGTGNTIYF. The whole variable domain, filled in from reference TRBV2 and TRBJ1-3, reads EPEVTQTPSHQVTQMGQEVILRCVPISNHLYFYWYRQILGQKVEFLVSFYNNEISEKSEIFDDQFSVERPDGSNFTLKIRSTKLEDSAMYFCASRAMTGGTGNTIYFGEGSWLTVV.

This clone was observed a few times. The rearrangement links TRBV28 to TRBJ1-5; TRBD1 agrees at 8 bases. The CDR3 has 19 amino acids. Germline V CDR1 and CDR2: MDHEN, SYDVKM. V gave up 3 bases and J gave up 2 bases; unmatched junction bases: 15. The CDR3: CASSLNRGASWVGNQPQHF. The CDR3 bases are TGTGCCAGCAGTTTGAACAGGGGGGCTAGTTGGGTCGGCAATCAGCCCCAGCATTTT.

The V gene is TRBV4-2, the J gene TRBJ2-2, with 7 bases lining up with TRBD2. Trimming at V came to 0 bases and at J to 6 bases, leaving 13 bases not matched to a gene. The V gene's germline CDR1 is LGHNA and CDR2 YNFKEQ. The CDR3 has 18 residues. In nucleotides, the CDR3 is TGTGCCAGCAGCCAAGATTTACGGACTAGTCTTTTCGCCGGGGAGCTGTTTTTT. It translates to CASSQDLRTSLFAGELFF.

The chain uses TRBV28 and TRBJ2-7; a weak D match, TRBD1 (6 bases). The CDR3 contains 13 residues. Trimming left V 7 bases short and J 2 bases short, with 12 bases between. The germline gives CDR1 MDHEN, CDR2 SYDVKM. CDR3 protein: CASILQGTYEQYF. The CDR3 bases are TGTGCCAGCATCCTACAGGGCACCTACGAGCAGTACTTC.

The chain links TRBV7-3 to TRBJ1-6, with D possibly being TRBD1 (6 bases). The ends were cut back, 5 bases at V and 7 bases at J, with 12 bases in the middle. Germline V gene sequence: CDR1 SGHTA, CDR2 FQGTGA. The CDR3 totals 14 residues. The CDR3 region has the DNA TGTGCCAGCAGCCAGGGACACGCCAATTCACCCCTCCACTTT. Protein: CASSQGHANSPLHF.

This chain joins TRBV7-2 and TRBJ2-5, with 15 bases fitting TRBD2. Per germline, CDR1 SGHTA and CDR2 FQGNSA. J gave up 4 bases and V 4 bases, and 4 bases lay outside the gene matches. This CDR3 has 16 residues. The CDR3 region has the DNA TGTGCCAGCAGCTCGGGACTAGCGGGGGGTAGAGAGACCCAGTACTTC. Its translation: CASSSGLAGGRETQYF.

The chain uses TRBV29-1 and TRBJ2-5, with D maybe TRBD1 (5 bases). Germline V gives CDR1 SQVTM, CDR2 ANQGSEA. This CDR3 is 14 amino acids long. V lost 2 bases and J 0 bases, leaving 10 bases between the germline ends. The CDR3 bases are TGCAGCGTTGAAACTAAGACAGACCAAGAGACCCAGTACTTC. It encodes CSVETKTDQETQYF.

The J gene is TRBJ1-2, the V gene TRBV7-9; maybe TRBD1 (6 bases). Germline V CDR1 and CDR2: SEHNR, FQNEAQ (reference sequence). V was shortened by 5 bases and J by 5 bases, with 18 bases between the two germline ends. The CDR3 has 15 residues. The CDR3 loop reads CASSPRWPGEYGYTF. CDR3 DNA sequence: TGTGCCAGCAGCCCAAGGTGGCCAGGGGAGTATGGCTACACCTTC. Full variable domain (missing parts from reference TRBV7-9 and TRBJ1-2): DTGVSQNPRHKITKRGQNVTFRCDPISEHNRLYWYRQTLGQGPEFLTYFQNEAQLEKSRLLSDRFSAERPKGSFSTLEIQRTEQGDSAMYLCASSPRWPGEYGYTFGSGTRLTVV.

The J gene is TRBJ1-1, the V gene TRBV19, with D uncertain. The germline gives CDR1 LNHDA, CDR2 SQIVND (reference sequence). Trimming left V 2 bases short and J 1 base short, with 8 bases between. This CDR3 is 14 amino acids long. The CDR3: CASSIIWANTEAFF. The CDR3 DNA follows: TGTGCCAGTAGTATAATATGGGCGAACACTGAAGCTTTCTTT.

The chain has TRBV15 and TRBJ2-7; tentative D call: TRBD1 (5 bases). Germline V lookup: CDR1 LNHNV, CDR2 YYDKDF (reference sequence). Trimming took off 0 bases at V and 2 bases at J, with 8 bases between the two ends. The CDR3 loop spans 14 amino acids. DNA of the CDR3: TGTGCCACCAGCAGAGAAACAGGTACCTACGAGCAGTACTTC. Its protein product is CATSRETGTYEQYF.

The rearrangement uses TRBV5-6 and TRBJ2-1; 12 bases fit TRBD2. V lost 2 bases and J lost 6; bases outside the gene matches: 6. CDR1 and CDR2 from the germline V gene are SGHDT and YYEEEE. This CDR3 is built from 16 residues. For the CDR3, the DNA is TGTGCCAGCAGCTTCTTTCCTAGCGGGGGGGCCAATGAGCAGTTCTTC. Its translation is CASSFFPSGGANEQFF.

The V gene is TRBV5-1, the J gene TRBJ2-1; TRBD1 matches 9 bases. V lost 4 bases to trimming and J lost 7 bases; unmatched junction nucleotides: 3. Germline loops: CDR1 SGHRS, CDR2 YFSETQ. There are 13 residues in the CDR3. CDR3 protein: CASSPDRGNEQFF. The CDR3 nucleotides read TGCGCCAGCAGCCCGGACAGGGGAAATGAGCAGTTCTTC.

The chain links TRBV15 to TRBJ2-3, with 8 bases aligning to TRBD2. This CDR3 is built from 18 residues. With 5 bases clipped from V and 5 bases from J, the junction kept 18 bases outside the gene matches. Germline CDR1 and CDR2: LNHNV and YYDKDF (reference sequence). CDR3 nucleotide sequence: TGTGCCACCAGCCCTAGACCCGTAGTTAGCGGGAACCGAGATACGCAGTATTTT. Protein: CATSPRPVVSGNRDTQYF.